Shown below are 10 T cell receptor beta chains from a single sample sequenced in a study of blood T cell repertoires in COVID-19. Clones were read by immunoSEQ multiplex PCR, and TCRdb kept only the in-frame ones, dropping some. The sample lists about 120,000 clones; approximately 77% were seen once. Material for sequencing was peripheral blood. The receptors come from a human donor in a cohort sampled during active COVID-19.

V is TRBV6-5 and J is TRBJ2-7; TRBD2 agrees at 10 bases. The CDR3 is made up of 13 amino acids. The germline V gene encodes CDR1 MNHEY and CDR2 SVGAGI. With 7 bases clipped from V and 2 bases from J, the junction kept 2 bases outside the gene matches. The CDR3 here is CASTGLAAYEQYF. CDR3 DNA sequence: TGTGCCAGCACCGGACTAGCGGCCTACGAGCAGTACTTC.

The chain joins TRBV19 to TRBJ1-1; 10 nucleotides match TRBD1. The germline V gene encodes CDR1 LNHDA and CDR2 SQIVND (reference sequence). The CDR3 spans 15 residues. V lost 0 bases to trimming and J lost 5 bases; unmatched junction nucleotides: 3. The CDR3 DNA sequence: TGTGCCAGTAGTATAGATGGGACAGGGGTAACTGAAGCTTTCTTT. Translating gives CASSIDGTGVTEAFF.

This clone was picked up one time. This rearrangement joins TRBV6-5 to TRBJ2-7; maybe TRBD1 (6 bases). The V end was cut by 10 bases, the J end by 6 bases, with 19 bases between. This CDR3 spans 13 amino acids. The germline CDR1 and CDR2 sequences are MNHEY and SVGAGI. CDR3 sequence: CATHRDPGSEQYF. The CDR3 DNA sequence: TGTGCCACCCACAGGGACCCAGGCTCCGAGCAGTACTTC.

The rearrangement uses TRBV3-1 (or the pseudogene TRBV3-2) and TRBJ2-7, with a weak D call TRBD1 (5 bases). The CDR3 has 11 amino acids. The V end was cut by 1 base, the J end by 12 bases, with 10 bases between. The germline CDR1 and CDR2 sequences are LGHDT and YNNKEL (reference sequence). The CDR3 DNA follows: TGTGCCAGCAGCCAAGGGTCAGGGCGGTACTTC. Translation gives CASSQGSGRYF.

This clone was recorded a few times. The rearrangement joins TRBV3-1 (or the pseudogene TRBV3-2) to TRBJ1-5, with D unresolved. Germline V gene data show CDR1 as LGHDT and CDR2 as YNNKEL (reference sequence). CDR3 length: 15 residues. Trimming left V 1 base short and J 3 bases short, with 10 bases between. The CDR3 DNA sequence: TGTGCCAGCAGCCAAGGGAGTGAAAACAATCAGCCCCAGCATTTT. Protein product: CASSQGSENNQPQHF.

This chain uses TRBV5-1 with TRBJ2-7, with D hard to call. This CDR3 is 12 amino acids long. Trimming removed 4 bases at V and 5 bases at J, with 10 bases between. The germline CDR1 and CDR2 sequences are SGHRS and YFSETQ. DNA for the CDR3: TGCGCCAGCAGCCCCGACACCCACGAGCAGTACTTC. Protein sequence: CASSPDTHEQYF.

This sequence joins TRBV7-9 and TRBJ2-7; 7 bases map to TRBD1. CDR3 length equals 15 residues. Germline V lookup: CDR1 SEHNR, CDR2 FQNEAQ (reference sequence). Trimming took 5 bases from V and 7 from J; bases not matched to a gene: 14. The CDR3 loop reads CASSHDTRGSGEQYF. Here the CDR3 DNA reads TGTGCCAGCAGCCACGACACCAGGGGGTCAGGTGAGCAGTACTTC.

The chain uses TRBV7-8 and TRBJ2-2; 7 bases align to TRBD2. The CDR3 sequence is 18 residues long. Germline-derived CDR1 and CDR2 are SGHVS and FQNEAQ. V shed 3 bases, J shed 2 bases, and the junction held 12 bases outside the gene matches. The CDR3 DNA reads TGTGCCAGCAGCTTTGCGGCGGGGGAATCGGTAAACACCGGGGAGCTGTTTTTT. Residues: CASSFAAGESVNTGELFF.

This clone was seen a single time. The chain employs TRBV12-3 or TRBV12-4 and TRBJ2-3, with 7 bases lining up with TRBD1. Trimming took 3 bases from V and 8 from J; bases not matched to a gene: 2. The length of the CDR3 is 12 residues. The CDR3 nucleotides are TGTGCCAGCAGTTTGCAGGGGGTTACGCAGTATTTT. It encodes CASSLQGVTQYF.

This sequence joins TRBV5-4 and TRBJ2-1; 9 nucleotides agree with TRBD2. Germline assignment: CDR1 SGHNT and CDR2 YYREEE (reference sequence). The CDR3 is 17 amino acids. The V gene end was trimmed by 4 bases and the J gene end by 0 bases; junction bases not matched to a gene: 8. In DNA, the CDR3 is TGTGCCAGCAGCCAGAGACTAGCGGCCCACTCCTACAATGAGCAGTTCTTC. Translation: CASSQRLAAHSYNEQFF.